The 20 T cell receptor beta chains below were found in one sample sequenced in a study of T cell repertoires in cytomegalovirus infection. No antigen is known for these receptors. TCRdb reprocessed the reads with MiXCR, giving one entry per CDR3 protein. The sample has about 900,000 distinct CDR3 sequences; approximately 32% are singletons. The source was cultured CD8+ T cells from PBMCs, collected from culture after CMV antigen stimulation. Receptor source: a human donor in good health (CMV status not recorded). Some clones in this sample may be carry-over from other donors' samples.

In regard to this clonotype: This may come from a read error, since a much larger clone is one base off. This chain joins TRBV7-6 and TRBJ2-1; 8 bases are shared with TRBD2. CDR1 and CDR2 (germline): SGHVS, FNYEAQ. The CDR3 totals 15 residues. The DNA of the CDR3 is TGTGCCAGCAACTTAGGCGGGGGGCTCAACAATGAGCAGTTCTTC. Translating gives CASNLGGGLNNEQFF. Based on the CDR3 plus reference TRBV7-6 and TRBJ2-1, the full variable domain is GAGVSQSPRYKVTKRGQDVALRCDPISGHVSLYWYRQALGQGPEFLTYFNYEAQQDKSGLPNDRFSAERPEGSISTLTIQRTEQRDSAMYRCASNLGGGLNNEQFFGPGTRLTVL.

For this clonotype: A much larger clone lies a single base off, so this may be a read error. This chain uses TRBV7-9 with TRBJ1-5; D is perhaps TRBD1 (5 bases). CDR1 and CDR2 from the germline V gene are SEHNR and FQNEAQ (reference sequence). Deletions cut 6 bases from V and 2 bases from J, with 20 bases between. The CDR3 extends over 17 amino acids. The CDR3 here is CASSKTTGVNGNQPQHF. The CDR3 bases are TGTGCCAGCAGTAAGACGACGGGGGTGAATGGCAATCAGCCCCAGCATTTT.

This clonotype was observed once. The J gene is TRBJ2-5, the V gene TRBV7-4; the match to TRBD2 covers 13 bases. J lost 3 bases, V lost 2 bases, and 9 bases had no gene match. The CDR3 totals 18 residues. Germline loops: CDR1 SGHVT, CDR2 SQSDAQ. Here the CDR3 DNA reads TGTGCCAGCAGCTTACGTCGCGGGACTAGCGGGGTTAAAGAGACCCAGTACTTC. Translating it yields CASSLRRGTSGVKETQYF.

This clonotype was seen only a few times. The chain uses TRBV7-9 and TRBJ2-7; 8 bases agree with TRBD2. V shed 8 bases, J shed 5 bases, and the junction held 8 bases outside the gene matches. In germline, CDR1 is SEHNR, CDR2 FQNEAQ (reference sequence). The CDR3 spans 13 residues. The CDR3 here is CASSAGGVNEQYV. The DNA of the CDR3 is TGTGCCAGCTCCGCCGGGGGGGTCAACGAGCAGTACGTC.

V and J are TRBV7-6 and TRBJ1-1, with a tentative D call TRBD1 (5 bases). Trimming shortened V by 5 bases and J by 1 base, and 14 bases separated the two germline ends. The CDR3 sequence is 15 residues long. CDR1 and CDR2 from the germline V gene are SGHVS and FNYEAQ. CDR3 region: CASSPRGGKNTEAFF. The CDR3 DNA reads TGTGCCAGCAGCCCCCGGGGGGGGAAGAACACTGAAGCTTTCTTT. The full variable domain, completed using reference TRBV7-6 and TRBJ1-1, is GAGVSQSPRYKVTKRGQDVALRCDPISGHVSLYWYRQALGQGPEFLTYFNYEAQQDKSGLPNDRFSAERPEGSISTLTIQRTEQRDSAMYRCASSPRGGKNTEAFFGQGTRLTVV.

Only a few counts were recorded for this clonotype. The genes are TRBV10-2 and TRBJ1-2; D is ambiguous. Germline lookup yields CDR1 WSHSY and CDR2 SAAADI. Trimming removed 0 bases from V and 7 bases from J, with 12 bases in between. This CDR3 is 14 amino acids long. In DNA form, the CDR3 reads TGCGCCAGCAGTGAGTCGATCCTGTTGGGTGGCTACACCTTC. Protein product: CASSESILLGGYTF.

This clonotype turned up a few times. The J gene is TRBJ2-2, the V gene TRBV4-1; possibly TRBD2 for D (5 bases). Germline V CDR1 and CDR2: MGHRA, YSYEKL. Trimming cost V 0 bases and J 5 bases, with 10 bases left between them. The CDR3 is made up of 15 amino acids. The CDR3 coding sequence is TGCGCCAGCAGCCAAGACAATCCGGGGACCGGGGAGCTGTTTTTT. It codes for CASSQDNPGTGELFF.

This clonotype was detected only a few times. The chain couples TRBV6-1 to TRBJ2-6; 9 bases align to TRBD1. The CDR3 runs to 18 residues. Germline V gene sequence: CDR1 MNHNS, CDR2 SASEGT. The junction had 11 bases not matched to a gene; V was cut back by 6 bases and J by 2 bases. This CDR3 reads CASRDRDRVYTGANVLTF. As DNA, the CDR3 is TGTGCCAGCAGGGACCGGGACAGGGTGTATACTGGGGCCAACGTCCTGACTTTC.

This chain joins TRBV2 and TRBJ1-6; the match to TRBD1 covers 10 bases. The V gene end was trimmed by 9 bases and the J gene end by 8 bases; junction bases not matched to a gene: 22. Germline lookup yields CDR1 SNHLY and CDR2 FYNNEI. The CDR3 has 19 amino acids. CDR3 loop: CASSIDRRQGALHDSPLHF. As DNA, the CDR3 is TGTGCCAGTAGTATCGACCGTCGACAGGGGGCTCTTCATGATTCACCCCTCCACTTT.

V usage is TRBV5-5 and J usage is TRBJ1-1; 7 nucleotides line up with TRBD1. V lost 4 bases and J lost 1; bases outside the gene matches: 7. From germline, CDR1 is SGHKS and CDR2 YYEKEE (reference sequence). This CDR3 region has 15 residues. This CDR3 reads CASSPLTGKNTEAFF. CDR3 sequence (DNA): TGTGCCAGCAGCCCGCTGACAGGGAAGAACACTGAAGCTTTCTTT. The full variable domain, with the rest looked up from reference TRBV5-5 and TRBJ1-1, is DAGVTQSPTHLIKTRGQQVTLRCSPISGHKSVSWYQQVLGQGPQFIFQYYEKEERGRGNFPDRFSARQFPNYSSELNVNALLLGDSALYLCASSPLTGKNTEAFFGQGTRLTVV.

The rearrangement joins TRBV19 to TRBJ1-2; no clear D. The CDR3 spans 15 residues. The V gene's germline CDR1 is LNHDA and CDR2 SQIVND (reference sequence). The V and J ends lost 7 bases and 4 bases respectively, with 19 bases between them. The CDR3 loop is CASNGLTVTSYGYTF. The CDR3 coding sequence is TGTGCCAGTAACGGCTTGACGGTGACCTCCTATGGCTACACCTTC. Full variable domain (missing parts from reference TRBV19 and TRBJ1-2): DGGITQSPKYLFRKEGQNVTLSCEQNLNHDAMYWYRQDPGQGLRLIYYSQIVNDFQKGDIAEGYSVSREKKESFPLTVTSAQKNPTAFYLCASNGLTVTSYGYTFGSGTRLTVV.

V gene TRBV6-2 or TRBV6-3 combines with J gene TRBJ1-5, with a weak D call TRBD1 (5 bases). V dropped 2 bases and J dropped 0 bases, with 17 bases sitting between them. Germline-derived CDR1 and CDR2 are MNHEY and SVGEGT. The CDR3 runs to 18 residues. CDR3 bases: TGTGCCAGCAGTTACGACTGGGAGGAGGGGTATAGCAATCAGCCCCAGCATTTT. Protein: CASSYDWEEGYSNQPQHF.

V is TRBV15 and J is TRBJ1-4, with TRBD1 as a possible D gene (6 bases). V was shortened by 6 bases and J by 4 bases, with 12 bases between the two germline ends. The CDR3 has 14 amino acids. Looked up from germline, CDR1 is LNHNV and CDR2 is YYDKDF (reference sequence). In DNA, the CDR3 is TGTGCCACCAGAGGAGGACAGTTTAATGAAAAACTGTTTTTT. Translating gives CATRGGQFNEKLFF.

This clonotype appeared a few times. The chain carries TRBV2 and TRBJ2-5; 12 nucleotides agree with TRBD2. Germline lookup yields CDR1 SNHLY and CDR2 FYNNEI. The CDR3 has 15 residues. J was trimmed by 5 bases and V by 4 bases; bases with no gene match: 5. The CDR3 loop is CASSADGTSGETQYF. In nucleotides, the CDR3 is TGTGCCAGCAGTGCCGACGGGACTAGCGGGGAGACCCAGTACTTC.

V is TRBV18 and J is TRBJ1-5, with no clear D. Germline values: CDR1 KGHSH, CDR2 LQKENI. V shed 3 bases and J shed 1 base, with 10 bases lying between them. The CDR3 length is 15 residues. CDR3 nucleotides: TGTGCCAGCTCACCGCCATCGAGCAGCAATCAGCCCCAGCATTTT. Translated: CASSPPSSSNQPQHF. The full variable domain, in which reference TRBV18 and TRBJ1-5 provide the parts outside the CDR3, is NAGVMQNPRHLVRRRGQEARLRCSPMKGHSHVYWYRQLPEEGLKFMVYLQKENIIDESGMPKERFSAEFPKEGPSILRIQQVVRGDSAAYFCASSPPSSSNQPQHFGDGTRLSIL.

The chain recombines TRBV6-6 with TRBJ1-3, with D tentatively TRBD1 (5 bases). The germline V gene has CDR1 MNHNY and CDR2 SVGAGI (reference sequence). V was trimmed by 8 bases and J by 4 bases, leaving 9 bases between them. CDR3 length: 12 residues. The CDR3 sequence: CASGHLGNTIYF. The CDR3 region has the DNA TGTGCCAGCGGACATCTCGGAAACACCATATATTTT.

The chain couples TRBV12-3 or TRBV12-4 to TRBJ1-6, with D unresolved. Trimming removed 4 bases from V and 3 bases from J, with 10 bases in between. The CDR3 length is 15 residues. The CDR3 region is CASSWAAVYNSPLHF. The CDR3, as DNA: TGTGCCAGCAGTTGGGCAGCAGTCTATAATTCACCCCTCCACTTT.

As concerns this clonotype: This CDR3 is missing its conserved last phenylalanine or tryptophan, likely due to a read error. The V gene is TRBV15, the J gene TRBJ1-5; TRBD1 is a possible D gene (5 bases). V lost 1 base and J 6 bases, leaving 13 bases between the germline ends. The CDR3 has 15 amino acids. The germline V gene encodes CDR1 LNHNV and CDR2 YYDKDF (reference sequence). CDR3 loop: CATSRVTGVPQPQHL. The DNA of the CDR3 is TGTGCCACCAGCAGAGTGACGGGGGTTCCTCAGCCCCAGCATCTT.

The chain links TRBV27 to TRBJ2-1; the D is unclear. The V and J ends lost 1 base and 0 bases respectively, with 10 bases between them. The CDR3 is made up of 16 amino acids. Germline CDR1 reads MNHEY; CDR2 reads SMNVEV (reference sequence). CDR3 nucleotides: TGTGCCAGCAGTTTATTTGCCGCCAGCTCCTACAATGAGCAGTTCTTC. Its translation: CASSLFAASSYNEQFF.

Comment on this clonotype: This may arise from a read error, as a much more abundant clone is one base away. The chain recombines TRBV7-6 with TRBJ2-2; D could derive from TRBD1 or TRBD2 (6 bases each). The CDR3 is 15 residues long. Germline assignment: CDR1 SGHVS and CDR2 FNYEAQ. The CDR3, as DNA: TGTGTCAGCAGCTTACGGAGAGGGGGGAACGGGGAGCTGTTTTTT. This codes for CVSSLRRGGNGELFF.